The 16 T cell receptor beta chains in this list originate from one sample, sequenced in a study of OX40 agonist ivuxolimab in advanced cancers. Sequenced by immunoSEQ multiplex PCR; TCRdb stores in-frame clones only, minus some. The sample lists approximately 70,000 clones; approximately 81% were seen once. This specimen was CD4+ or CD8+ T cells sorted from blood, taken in a trial of the OX40 agonist ivuxolimab. All receptors derive from an adult with an advanced solid tumor such as melanoma, head and neck, liver or kidney cancer.

The chain is built from TRBV19 and TRBJ1-2; 9 bases fit TRBD1. J gave up 8 bases and V 3 bases, and 10 bases lay outside the gene matches. The CDR3 is made up of 15 amino acids. Germline CDR1 and CDR2: LNHDA and SQIVND (reference sequence). CDR3 sequence reads: CASSMTGQGGRGYTF. In nucleotides, the CDR3 is TGTGCCAGTAGTATGACGGGACAGGGTGGGAGAGGCTACACCTTC.

V and J are TRBV7-2 and TRBJ2-7; TRBD2 matches at 10 bases. V lost 6 bases to trimming and J lost 1 base; unmatched junction nucleotides: 6. The V gene's germline CDR1 is SGHTA and CDR2 FQGNSA. The CDR3 is 15 amino acids. The CDR3 DNA is TGTGCCAGCAGTTTAAGCGGGGGGGCATCCTACGAGCAGTACTTC. Amino acid sequence: CASSLSGGASYEQYF.

CDR3 DNA: TGTGCCAGCAGTTTTACGAAAAGAAGGGGGCGCGACACCGGGGAGCTGTTTTTT. It codes for CASSFTKRRGRDTGELFF. The V call is TRBV28, the J call TRBJ2-2; 7 nucleotides line up with TRBD1. CDR1 is MDHEN, CDR2 SYDVKM, per germline. This CDR3 is built from 18 residues. V trimming: 3 bases; J trimming: 3 bases; junction bases outside the gene matches: 13.

This clone was seen just once. V usage is TRBV29-1 and J usage is TRBJ2-7; 7 bases are a match to TRBD1. The CDR3 runs to 12 residues. The germline V gene has CDR1 SQVTM and CDR2 ANQGSEA. The junction had 2 bases not matched to a gene; V was cut back by 6 bases and J by 0 bases. In nucleotides, the CDR3 is TGCAGCGTACGGGACAGCTCCTACGAGCAGTACTTC. This codes for CSVRDSSYEQYF.

The chain uses TRBV19 and TRBJ2-2; tentatively, D is TRBD1 (6 bases). V lost 7 bases and J lost 0, with 9 bases in between. Per germline, CDR1 LNHDA and CDR2 SQIVND (reference sequence). CDR3 length equals 14 residues. The chain's CDR3 is CASKDRSNTGELFF. CDR3 nucleotide sequence: TGTGCCAGTAAAGACAGGTCGAACACCGGGGAGCTGTTTTTT.

This rearrangement joins TRBV25-1 to TRBJ2-1; TRBD2 might be the D (5 bases). The V gene's germline CDR1 is MGHDK and CDR2 SYGVNS. The CDR3 is 13 amino acids. The ends were cut back, 7 bases at V and 1 base at J, with 8 bases in the middle. For the CDR3, the DNA is TGTGCCAGCACGACGGGATCCTACAATGAGCAGTTCTTC. Encoded protein: CASTTGSYNEQFF.

This clone was counted a few times. The rearrangement uses TRBV2 and TRBJ2-7; TRBD1 is a possible D gene (6 bases). The CDR3 has 14 residues. Germline assignment: CDR1 SNHLY and CDR2 FYNNEI. Trimming left V 6 bases short and J 6 bases short, with 18 bases between. In DNA, the CDR3 is TGTGCCAGCAGGGGAGAATCCAGGGGTGCCGAGCAGTACTTC. It specifies CASRGESRGAEQYF.

This chain connects TRBV6-5 to TRBJ1-6; possibly TRBD1 for D (6 bases). With 2 bases removed from V and 9 bases from J, the gap between germline ends came to 11 bases. Germline-derived CDR1 and CDR2 are MNHEY and SVGAGI. This CDR3 comprises 14 residues. CDR3 amino acids: CASSYIQGGSPLHF. In nucleotides, the CDR3 is TGTGCCAGCAGTTACATACAGGGAGGTTCACCCCTCCACTTT.

This chain connects TRBV9 to TRBJ2-3; possible D gene TRBD1, 6 bases. CDR1 SGDLS and CDR2 YYNGEE come from the germline V gene. With 3 bases removed from V and 1 base from J, the gap between germline ends came to 9 bases. This CDR3 contains 14 residues. The CDR3 sequence is CASSERQGTDTQYF. The CDR3 bases are TGTGCCAGCAGCGAAAGACAGGGCACAGATACGCAGTATTTT.

The chain recombines TRBV11-3 with TRBJ2-2, with a possible D match to TRBD1 (6 bases). This CDR3 spans 15 amino acids. Per germline, CDR1 SGHNT and CDR2 YENEEA. V lost 0 bases and J lost 4, with 9 bases in between. The CDR3 loop reads CASSLEQGLTGELFF. The CDR3 nucleotides read TGTGCCAGCAGCTTAGAGCAGGGGCTCACCGGGGAGCTGTTTTTT.

The V and J genes are TRBV9 and TRBJ2-5; D is possibly TRBD2 (6 bases). Germline V gene sequence: CDR1 SGDLS, CDR2 YYNGEE. This CDR3 has 16 residues. Deletions cut 0 bases from V and 4 bases from J, with 16 bases between. The CDR3 DNA reads TGTGCCAGCAGCGTAGCGGCAGGGAGGAAAGGAGAGACCCAGTACTTC. It specifies CASSVAAGRKGETQYF.

V usage is TRBV7-6 and J usage is TRBJ2-7, with a possible D match to TRBD1 (6 bases). V was shortened by 2 bases and J by 3 bases, with 11 bases between the two germline ends. The CDR3 extends over 14 amino acids. Germline CDR1 reads SGHVS; CDR2 reads FNYEAQ. CDR3 amino acids: CASSLRDRFYEQYF. The CDR3 DNA follows: TGTGCCAGCAGCTTACGCGACAGGTTCTACGAGCAGTACTTC. Variable domain in full (rest from reference TRBV7-6 and TRBJ2-7): GAGVSQSPRYKVTKRGQDVALRCDPISGHVSLYWYRQALGQGPEFLTYFNYEAQQDKSGLPNDRFSAERPEGSISTLTIQRTEQRDSAMYRCASSLRDRFYEQYFGPGTRLTVT.

V and J are TRBV25-1 and TRBJ2-7; D uncertain. The CDR3 spans 15 residues. Trimming pared 7 bases from V and 0 bases from J, leaving 16 bases between. CDR1 and CDR2 from the germline V gene are MGHDK and SYGVNS. The CDR3 loop reads CASIVVGQSSYEQYF. In DNA form, the CDR3 reads TGTGCCAGCATAGTAGTCGGCCAGAGCTCCTACGAGCAGTACTTC.

V gene TRBV16 combines with J gene TRBJ2-3, with D possibly being TRBD2 (6 bases). V shed 4 bases and J shed 0 bases, with 17 bases lying between them. The CDR3 length is 17 residues. CDR1 and CDR2 (germline): KGHSY, FQNENV. The CDR3 protein is CASSLLMGGSSTDTQYF. The CDR3, as DNA: TGTGCCAGCAGCCTCCTCATGGGGGGATCGAGCACAGATACGCAGTATTTT.

The CDR3 DNA sequence: TGTGCCAGCTCGGCGGGGTCCAACTACGAGCAGTACTTC. As protein: CASSAGSNYEQYF. The chain couples TRBV7-3 to TRBJ2-7; weak D call: TRBD2 (6 bases). The CDR3 contains 13 residues. CDR1 SGHTA and CDR2 FQGTGA come from the germline V gene. V gave up 8 bases and J gave up 3 bases, with 14 bases separating them.

This chain joins TRBV7-2 and TRBJ1-5, with 8 nucleotides matching TRBD1. The CDR3 spans 18 residues. The germline V gene has CDR1 SGHTA and CDR2 FQGNSA. Losses at the gene ends were 6 bases for V and 3 bases for J; bases not matched to a gene: 16. CDR3: CASSRPPKTGAHNQPQHF. In DNA, the CDR3 is TGTGCCAGCAGTCGACCCCCCAAGACAGGGGCCCACAATCAGCCCCAGCATTTT.